The clone carrying this T cell receptor (beta chain) was seen just once. Its antigen is still unknown. The patients all showed relapse after autologous stem cell transplantation, while their brentuximab vedotin exposure varied. Negative selection with magnetic separation was used to purify CD4+ T cells from thawed PBMCs. From germline, CDR1 is MNHNS and CDR2 SASEGT. The CDR3 has 14 residues. V lost 6 bases, J lost 1 base, and 12 bases lay in between. The data derive from a study of PD-1 blockade in classical Hodgkin lymphoma. The study, taken as a whole, reports: Those achieving complete response showed baseline diversity like newly diagnosed patients.

Using immunoSEQ multiplex PCR, the repertoire was profiled, and TCRdb retains in-frame clones only, with some absent. The profile shows 17,000 or so clones, 70% to 90% of them singletons. The input for sequencing was CD4+ T cells from blood, taken at baseline. This clonotype originated in a human donor with classical Hodgkin lymphoma. This chain uses TRBV6-1 with TRBJ1-1; D remains ambiguous. The CDR3 loop is CASRGREGNTEAFF. The CDR3 DNA sequence: TGTGCCAGCAGGGGGAGGGAAGGGAACACTGAAGCTTTCTTT.